Following are 25 T cell receptor beta chains from one sample sequenced in a study of spatial heterogeneity in lung cancer. TCRdb redid the calling of the 5' RACE reads with MiXCR, one entry per CDR3 protein. The sample shows 950 to 1,500 distinct CDR3 sequences, roughly 26% of them seen only once. Noted time point: sample taken at primary tumor resection. The input for sequencing was normal lung tissue next to the tumor, taken at surgery. These receptors originate from a female donor with early-stage non-small cell lung cancer.

By sample share, this clonotype is large. V gene TRBV12-3 or TRBV12-4 combines with J gene TRBJ1-2, with D possibly matching TRBD1 (5 bases). The ends were cut back, 2 bases at V and 4 bases at J, with 14 bases in the middle. The CDR3 has 15 residues. CDR3 residues: CASSLSGDSSYGYTF. Here the CDR3 DNA reads TGTGCCAGCAGTTTAAGCGGGGACTCTTCCTATGGCTACACCTTC.

J is TRBJ1-2 and V is TRBV7-2, with D possibly being TRBD1 (6 bases). This CDR3 has 14 amino acids. V was cut by 0 bases and J by 6 bases, with 11 bases left in between. Germline V gene data show CDR1 as SGHTA and CDR2 as FQGNSA. CDR3 sequence reads: CASSLALTGHGYTF. The DNA for the CDR3 is TGTGCCAGCAGCTTAGCGCTGACAGGCCATGGCTACACCTTC.

This clonotype has just one count. V is TRBV20-1 and J is TRBJ2-3, with a possible D match to TRBD1 (6 bases). Germline CDR1 is DFQATT and CDR2 is SNEGSKA (reference sequence). This CDR3 contains 16 residues. The V end lost 0 bases, the J end lost 5 bases, and 18 bases lay between the germline ends. CDR3 in amino acids: CSARDLGRTARDTQYF. The CDR3 nucleotides are TGCAGTGCTAGAGATCTTGGTAGGACAGCTCGAGATACGCAGTATTTT.

By share, this clonotype counts as medium-sized. V is TRBV20-1 and J is TRBJ2-5; 12 bases match TRBD2. The germline V gene encodes CDR1 DFQATT and CDR2 SNEGSKA (reference sequence). There are 13 residues in the CDR3. The CDR3 bases are TGCAGCCCACTAGCGGGGGGACAAGAGACCCAGTACTTC. Protein product: CSPLAGGQETQYF.

The chain links TRBV20-1 to TRBJ2-5; TRBD1 might be the D (6 bases). The V end was cut by 5 bases, the J end by 5 bases, with 18 bases between. Looked up from germline, CDR1 is DFQATT and CDR2 is SNEGSKA (reference sequence). This CDR3 is built from 14 residues. The CDR3 loop is CSAGPLQGWETQYF. CDR3 DNA: TGCAGTGCTGGGCCCCTCCAGGGGTGGGAGACCCAGTACTTC.

A remark on this clonotype: The junction shows a germline mismatch at one end, possibly a read error. The chain uses TRBV5-6 and TRBJ2-2; D is possibly TRBD1 (6 bases). CDR1 is SGHDT and CDR2 is YYEEEE in the germline V gene. This CDR3 region has 15 residues. As DNA, the CDR3 is TGTGCCAGCCGACCAGGACAGACGAACACCGGGGAGCCGTTTTTT. As protein: CASRPGQTNTGEPFF.

Within the sample, this clonotype is medium-sized (0.01 to 0.1%). J is TRBJ1-2 and V is TRBV5-1; D not resolved. The length of the CDR3 is 15 residues. The V end lost 1 base, the J end lost 5 bases, and 15 bases lay between the germline ends. Germline lookup yields CDR1 SGHRS and CDR2 YFSETQ. The chain's CDR3 is CASSLRPDGTYGYTF. CDR3 DNA: TGCGCCAGCAGCTTGAGACCAGATGGTACTTATGGCTACACCTTC.

By share, this clonotype counts as medium-sized (0.01 to 0.1%). The CDR3 DNA reads TGTGCCAGCAGTCCACACATCCAAAGGGCAGCTAACTATGGCTACACCTTC. Its protein product is CASSPHIQRAANYGYTF. This chain connects TRBV28 to TRBJ1-2; D gene unclear. With 5 bases removed from V and 0 bases from J, the gap between germline ends came to 19 bases. Germline V gives CDR1 MDHEN, CDR2 SYDVKM. The CDR3 totals 17 residues.

By sample share, this clonotype is medium-sized (0.01 to 0.1%). The chain has TRBV7-2 and TRBJ2-3, with no clear D. Per germline, CDR1 SGHTA and CDR2 FQGNSA. This CDR3 contains 15 residues. V was shortened by 2 bases and J by 2 bases, with 11 bases between the two germline ends. The CDR3 region is CASSLISGYTDTQYF. CDR3 nucleotides: TGTGCCAGCAGCTTAATCTCTGGCTACACAGATACGCAGTATTTT.

V is TRBV27 and J is TRBJ2-3; D uncertain. The germline V gene encodes CDR1 MNHEY and CDR2 SMNVEV (reference sequence). The CDR3 has 13 residues. Trimming took 2 bases from V and 5 from J, leaving 8 bases between them. CDR3 protein: CASSLDLLDTQYF. In DNA, the CDR3 is TGTGCCAGCAGTTTAGACCTATTAGATACGCAGTATTTT.

Relative to its sample, this clonotype is large. The rearrangement uses TRBV5-6 and TRBJ2-1, with 10 positions matching TRBD2. The CDR3 totals 15 residues. Germline V lookup: CDR1 SGHDT, CDR2 YYEEEE. V shed 4 bases and J 3 bases; nucleotides not matched to a gene: 4. This CDR3 reads CASSLSGGDYNEQFF. DNA for the CDR3: TGTGCCAGCAGCCTCAGCGGGGGGGACTACAATGAGCAGTTCTTC.

J is TRBJ2-5 and V is TRBV11-2, with D unclear. The length of the CDR3 is 13 residues. V lost 3 bases, J lost 2 bases, and 7 bases lay in between. CDR1 SGHAT and CDR2 FQNNGV come from the germline V gene. CDR3 in amino acids: CASSFARQETQYF. Here the CDR3 DNA reads TGTGCCAGCAGCTTCGCCCGACAAGAGACCCAGTACTTC.

The chain combines TRBV3-1 with TRBJ2-1; D remains unclear. CDR1 is LGHDT, CDR2 YNNKEL, per germline (reference sequence). This CDR3 has 16 residues. Trimming removed 1 base from V and 0 bases from J, with 10 bases in between. The CDR3 DNA is TGTGCCAGCAGCCAAGTGTCCGGTAGCTCCTACAATGAGCAGTTCTTC. This translates into CASSQVSGSSYNEQFF.

The chain is built from TRBV29-1 and TRBJ2-7; no firm D call. The V end was cut by 4 bases, the J end by 4 bases, with 11 bases between. Germline CDR1 SQVTM, CDR2 ANQGSEA. The CDR3 consists of 12 residues. The CDR3 protein is CSVGTAIYEQYF. CDR3 coding DNA: TGCAGCGTTGGGACCGCCATTTACGAGCAGTACTTC.

This clonotype qualifies as medium-sized. CDR3 DNA sequence: TGTGCCAGTAGTATCCAAGGAGTAGCCAAAAACATTCAGTACTTC. This codes for CASSIQGVAKNIQYF. This chain links TRBV19 with TRBJ2-4; no reliable D call. Trimming shortened V by 3 bases and J by 0 bases, and 9 bases separated the two germline ends. The germline gives CDR1 LNHDA, CDR2 SQIVND (reference sequence). CDR3 size: 15 residues.

The chain carries TRBV20-1 and TRBJ2-7, with D tentatively TRBD1 (6 bases). This CDR3 is built from 14 residues. V lost 2 bases and J 2 bases, leaving 13 bases between the germline ends. Per the germline V gene, CDR1 is DFQATT and CDR2 is SNEGSKA (reference sequence). CDR3 amino acids: CSARPAGAPYEQYF. CDR3 nucleotide sequence: TGCAGTGCTAGACCCGCAGGGGCCCCCTACGAGCAGTACTTC.

The sample holds a few counts of this clonotype. The rearrangement uses TRBV5-1 and TRBJ2-7; D gene unclear. Trimming removed 1 base at V and 3 bases at J, with 8 bases between. The CDR3 length is 13 residues. Per the germline V gene, CDR1 is SGHRS and CDR2 is YFSETQ. The chain's CDR3 is CASSLSKYYEQYF. The CDR3 DNA reads as TGCGCCAGCAGCTTGTCAAAATACTACGAGCAGTACTTC.

By frequency in the sample, this clonotype is medium-sized. This sequence joins TRBV7-9 and TRBJ2-7; TRBD2 matches at 10 bases. From germline, CDR1 is SEHNR and CDR2 FQNEAQ (reference sequence). This CDR3 is 16 amino acids long. V dropped 4 bases and J dropped 6; count of bases not matched to a gene: 12. The CDR3 bases are TGTGCCAGCAGCTCCCCGCTGGCTAGCGGGAGCCCCGAGCAGTACTTC. Amino acid sequence: CASSSPLASGSPEQYF.

This clonotype is large within its sample. The V gene is TRBV15, the J gene TRBJ2-6; D is unresolved. The CDR3 is 16 residues long. Germline CDR1 is LNHNV and CDR2 is YYDKDF (reference sequence). V was cut by 5 bases and J by 0 bases, with 11 bases left in between. CDR3 sequence: CATSQPIPSGANVLTF. CDR3 bases: TGTGCCACCAGCCAGCCCATACCCTCTGGGGCCAACGTCCTGACTTTC.

The chain is built from TRBV7-2 and TRBJ2-3; 9 nucleotides agree with TRBD2. There are 16 residues in the CDR3. Trimming took 6 bases from V and 4 from J; bases not matched to a gene: 11. Germline CDR1 is SGHTA and CDR2 is FQGNSA. The CDR3 loop is CASRPPGTSFADTQYF. The CDR3 nucleotides are TGTGCCAGCAGGCCCCCCGGGACTAGCTTCGCAGATACGCAGTATTTT.

In its sample, this clonotype is medium-sized. The chain joins TRBV5-8 to TRBJ2-5; 8 bases line up with TRBD2. The CDR3 has 13 residues. J was trimmed by 3 bases and V by 4 bases; bases with no gene match: 2. Germline loops: CDR1 SGHTS, CDR2 YDEGEE. The CDR3 region is CASSRGGKETQYF. In nucleotides, the CDR3 is TGTGCCAGCAGCCGGGGGGGGAAAGAGACCCAGTACTTC.

This clonotype is classed as medium-sized. The chain recombines TRBV6-5 with TRBJ2-6; TRBD1 might be the D (6 bases). Germline assignment: CDR1 MNHEY and CDR2 SVGAGI. The CDR3 has 13 amino acids. V was trimmed by 9 bases and J by 1 base, leaving 7 bases between them. The CDR3 DNA is TGTGCCAGTAGGGGGTCTGGGGCCAACGTCCTGACTTTC. This encodes CASRGSGANVLTF.

The gene calls are TRBV6-2 or TRBV6-3 and TRBJ2-4; D is possibly TRBD1 (5 bases). This CDR3 contains 11 residues. V lost 7 bases and J lost 7, with 8 bases in between. Germline loops: CDR1 MNHEY, CDR2 SVGEGT. The CDR3 region has the DNA TGTGCCAGCACGGCAGGGAACATTCAGTACTTC. Translated: CASTAGNIQYF.

V gene TRBV6-5 combines with J gene TRBJ2-2; D is ambiguous. This CDR3 has 14 amino acids. V dropped 6 bases and J dropped 2 bases, with 10 bases sitting between them. Per germline, CDR1 MNHEY and CDR2 SVGAGI. In DNA, the CDR3 is TGTGCCAGCAGACCCGAACTTAACACCGGGGAGCTGTTTTTT. Protein sequence: CASRPELNTGELFF.

The chain uses TRBV7-3 and TRBJ2-1, with 10 positions matching TRBD2. The CDR3 contains 15 residues. J was trimmed by 5 bases and V by 5 bases; bases with no gene match: 6. Germline lookup yields CDR1 SGHTA and CDR2 FQGTGA. This chain's CDR3 is CASSPTSGWDNEQFF. The DNA of the CDR3 is TGTGCCAGCAGCCCGACTAGCGGGTGGGACAATGAGCAGTTCTTC. Using reference TRBV7-3 and TRBJ2-1 for the parts outside the CDR3, the full variable domain is GAGVSQTPSNKVTEKGKYVELRCDPISGHTALYWYRQSLGQGPEFLIYFQGTGAADDSGLPNDRFFAVRPEGSVSTLKIQRTERGDSAVYLCASSPTSGWDNEQFFGPGTRLTVL.